This TCR beta chain originates from a study of control samples from healthy donors and cancer patients. V dropped 6 bases and J dropped 7; count of bases not matched to a gene: 13. The CDR3 extends over 16 amino acids. Germline V gives CDR1 SGHTA, CDR2 FQGNSA. Clones were sequenced by immunoSEQ multiplex PCR, and TCRdb holds only the in-frame ones, with some missing. The sample gives 170,000 or so clones, 80% to 95% of which show up once; just over 2% is in the top ten. The chain links TRBV7-2 to TRBJ2-4; 9 nucleotides agree with TRBD1. The source is a middle-aged woman in good health. The sequenced sample was blood. The CDR3 sequence: CASSRPGTGTGNIQYF. CDR3 nucleotide sequence: TGTGCCAGCAGTCGTCCCGGGACAGGGACAGGCAACATTCAGTACTTC.